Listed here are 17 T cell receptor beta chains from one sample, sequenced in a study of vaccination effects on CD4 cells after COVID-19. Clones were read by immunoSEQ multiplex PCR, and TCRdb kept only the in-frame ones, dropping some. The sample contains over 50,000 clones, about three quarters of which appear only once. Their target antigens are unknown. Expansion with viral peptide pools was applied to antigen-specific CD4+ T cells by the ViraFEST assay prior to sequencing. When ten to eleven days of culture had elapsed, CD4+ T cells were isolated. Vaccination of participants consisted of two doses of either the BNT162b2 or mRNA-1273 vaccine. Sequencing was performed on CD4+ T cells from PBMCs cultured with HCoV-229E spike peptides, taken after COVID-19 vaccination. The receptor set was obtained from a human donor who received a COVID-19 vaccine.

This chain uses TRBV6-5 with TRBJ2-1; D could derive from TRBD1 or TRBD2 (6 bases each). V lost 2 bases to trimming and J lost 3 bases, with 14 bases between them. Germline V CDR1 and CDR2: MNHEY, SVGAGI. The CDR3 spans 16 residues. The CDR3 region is CASSYDPRGLYNEQFF. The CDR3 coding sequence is TGTGCCAGCAGTTACGATCCCCGGGGGCTCTACAATGAGCAGTTCTTC.

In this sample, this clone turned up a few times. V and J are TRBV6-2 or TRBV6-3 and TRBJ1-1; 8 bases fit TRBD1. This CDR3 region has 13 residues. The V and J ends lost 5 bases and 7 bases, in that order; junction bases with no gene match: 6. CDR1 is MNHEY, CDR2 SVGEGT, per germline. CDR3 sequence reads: CASSPRTGREAFF. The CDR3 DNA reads TGTGCCAGCAGTCCCAGGACAGGGCGTGAAGCTTTCTTT.

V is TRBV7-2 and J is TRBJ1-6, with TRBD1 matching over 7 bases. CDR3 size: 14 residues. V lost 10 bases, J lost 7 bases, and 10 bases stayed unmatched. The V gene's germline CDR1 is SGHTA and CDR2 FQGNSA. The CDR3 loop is CATSKGAMNSPLHF. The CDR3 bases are TGTGCCACCTCGAAGGGGGCGATGAATTCACCCCTCCACTTT.

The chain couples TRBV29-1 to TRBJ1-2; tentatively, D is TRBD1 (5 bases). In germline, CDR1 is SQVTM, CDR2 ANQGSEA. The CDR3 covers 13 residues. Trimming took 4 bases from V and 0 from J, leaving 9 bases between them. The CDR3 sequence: CSVGQISNYGYTF. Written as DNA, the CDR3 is TGCAGCGTTGGACAGATTTCTAACTATGGCTACACCTTC.

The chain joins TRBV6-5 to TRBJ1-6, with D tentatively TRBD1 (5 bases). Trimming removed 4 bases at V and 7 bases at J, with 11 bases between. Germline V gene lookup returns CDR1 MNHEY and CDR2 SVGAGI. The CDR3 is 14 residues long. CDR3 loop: CASSFFRENSPLHF. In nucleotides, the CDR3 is TGTGCCAGCAGTTTTTTCAGGGAGAATTCACCCCTCCACTTT.

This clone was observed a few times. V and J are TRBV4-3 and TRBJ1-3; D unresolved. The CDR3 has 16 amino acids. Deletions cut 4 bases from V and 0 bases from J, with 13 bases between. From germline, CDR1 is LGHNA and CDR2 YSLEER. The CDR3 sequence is CASSPEPGFSGNTIYF. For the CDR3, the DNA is TGCGCCAGCAGCCCCGAACCGGGCTTCTCTGGAAACACCATATATTTT.

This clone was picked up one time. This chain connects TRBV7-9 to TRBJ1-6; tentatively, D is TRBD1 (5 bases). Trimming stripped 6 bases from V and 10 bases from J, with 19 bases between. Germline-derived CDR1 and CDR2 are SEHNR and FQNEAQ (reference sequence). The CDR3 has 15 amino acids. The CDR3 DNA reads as TGTGCCAGCAGTCCCGGGACGCAAAGAACCTCACCCCTCCACTTT. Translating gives CASSPGTQRTSPLHF.

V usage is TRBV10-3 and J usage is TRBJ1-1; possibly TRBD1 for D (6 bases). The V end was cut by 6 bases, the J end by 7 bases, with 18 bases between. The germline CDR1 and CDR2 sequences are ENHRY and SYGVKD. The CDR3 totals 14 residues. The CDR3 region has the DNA TGTGCCATCAGATCGGGCGTACGAGGGGGTGAAGCTTTCTTT. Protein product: CAIRSGVRGGEAFF.

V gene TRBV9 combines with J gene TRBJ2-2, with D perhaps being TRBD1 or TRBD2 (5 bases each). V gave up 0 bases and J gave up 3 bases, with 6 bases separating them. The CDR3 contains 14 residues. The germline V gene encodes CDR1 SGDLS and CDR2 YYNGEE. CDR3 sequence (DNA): TGTGCCAGCAGCGTAGGGGGGTACACCGGGGAGCTGTTTTTT. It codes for CASSVGGYTGELFF.

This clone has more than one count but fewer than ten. The CDR3 DNA follows: TGTGCCACCAGTGATTTGAGCCGTTACGAGCAGTACGTC. Translation: CATSDLSRYEQYV. The chain links TRBV24-1 to TRBJ2-7; D unresolved. Germline V gives CDR1 KGHDR, CDR2 SFDVKD. The V and J ends lost 0 bases and 4 bases respectively, with 6 bases between them. This CDR3 spans 13 amino acids.

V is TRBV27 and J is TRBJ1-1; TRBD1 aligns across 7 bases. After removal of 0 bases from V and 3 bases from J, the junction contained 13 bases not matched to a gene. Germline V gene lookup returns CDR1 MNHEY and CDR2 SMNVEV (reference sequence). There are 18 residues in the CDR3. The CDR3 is CASSLSPLTGIMDTEAFF. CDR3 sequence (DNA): TGTGCCAGCAGTTTATCCCCGTTGACAGGGATAATGGACACTGAAGCTTTCTTT.

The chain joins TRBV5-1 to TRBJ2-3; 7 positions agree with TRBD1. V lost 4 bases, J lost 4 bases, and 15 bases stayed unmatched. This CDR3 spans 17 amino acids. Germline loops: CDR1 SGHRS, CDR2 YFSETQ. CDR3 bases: TGCGCCAGCAGCAGAGAGACAGGGTTCGGAAGTGCAGATACGCAGTATTTT. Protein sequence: CASSRETGFGSADTQYF.

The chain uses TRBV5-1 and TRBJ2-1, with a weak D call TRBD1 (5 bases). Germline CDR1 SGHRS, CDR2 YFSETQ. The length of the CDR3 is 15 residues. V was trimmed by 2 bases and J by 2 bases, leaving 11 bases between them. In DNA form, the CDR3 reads TGCGCCAGCAGCTTCCAGGGTGAGGCCTACAATGAGCAGTTCTTC. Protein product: CASSFQGEAYNEQFF.

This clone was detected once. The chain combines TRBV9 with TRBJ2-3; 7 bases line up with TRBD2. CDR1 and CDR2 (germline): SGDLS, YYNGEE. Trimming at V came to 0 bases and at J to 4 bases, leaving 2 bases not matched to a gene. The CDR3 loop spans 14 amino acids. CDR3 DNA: TGTGCCAGCAGCGTAGCTAGCGGCCCAGATACGCAGTATTTT. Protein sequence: CASSVASGPDTQYF.

This chain's CDR3 is CASRASMGVLFF. CDR3 DNA: TGTGCCAGCAGGGCCTCCATGGGGGTCCTGTTTTTT. V and J are TRBV2 and TRBJ1-4; maybe TRBD1 (5 bases). Trimming took 6 bases from V and 14 from J, leaving 16 bases between them. The germline CDR1 and CDR2 sequences are SNHLY and FYNNEI. The CDR3 loop spans 12 amino acids.

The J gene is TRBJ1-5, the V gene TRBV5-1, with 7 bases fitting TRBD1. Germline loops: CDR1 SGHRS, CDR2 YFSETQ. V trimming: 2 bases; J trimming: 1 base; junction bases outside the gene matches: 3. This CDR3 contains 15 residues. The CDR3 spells CASSFEGASNQPQHF. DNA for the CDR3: TGCGCCAGCAGCTTCGAGGGGGCAAGCAATCAGCCCCAGCATTTT.

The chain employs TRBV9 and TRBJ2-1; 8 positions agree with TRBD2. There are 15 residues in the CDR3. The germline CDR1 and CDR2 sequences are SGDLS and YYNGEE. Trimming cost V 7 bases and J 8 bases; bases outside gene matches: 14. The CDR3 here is CASGGGGPFTHEQFF. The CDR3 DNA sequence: TGTGCCAGCGGGGGCGGGGGGCCTTTCACGCATGAGCAGTTCTTC.